The TCR beta chain under discussion was sequenced for a study of patients and donors after allogeneic stem cell transplantation. MiXCR, applied by TCRdb to the RT-PCR reads, yields one record per CDR3 protein. The profile covers about 88,000 distinct CDR3 sequences, with about 48% appearing a single time and 60% to 75% taken by the ten largest. V was trimmed by 4 bases and J by 4 bases, leaving 11 bases between them. The CDR3 runs to 14 residues. Germline CDR1 is SEHNR and CDR2 is FQNEAQ (reference sequence). J is TRBJ1-5 and V is TRBV7-9; no reliable D call. The sample was blood, either unsorted or a sorted T cell fraction (not recorded which). The clonotype originates from a human donor who was either an allogeneic HSCT recipient or a stem cell or donor lymphocyte infusion donor (not recorded which). It is not recorded whose cells these are; they may come from a transplant donor. CDR3 sequence: CASSSTLLNQPQHF. CDR3 in DNA: TGTGCCAGCAGCTCTACCCTACTAAATCAGCCCCAGCATTTT.